These 4 T cell receptor beta chains share one sample of origin, sequenced in a study of blood T cell repertoires in COVID-19. Only in-frame clones appear in the TCRdb table, and some are missing; sequencing was by immunoSEQ multiplex PCR. The sample records approximately 200,000 clones, around 85% being singletons. The sequencing input was PBMCs or T cells enriched from blood (not recorded which). The receptors were sampled from a man aged 35-49 years who had recovered from COVID-19.

V is TRBV7-9 and J is TRBJ2-3, with 9 bases aligning to TRBD1. This CDR3 has 16 amino acids. Germline loops: CDR1 SEHNR, CDR2 FQNEAQ (reference sequence). Trimming removed 5 bases from V and 2 bases from J; junction bases left unmatched: 8. The DNA for the CDR3 is TGTGCCAGCAGCCCCCCGGACAGGGGATTCACAGATACGCAGTATTTT. Its protein is CASSPPDRGFTDTQYF.

This clone was observed a single time. This chain uses TRBV2 with TRBJ1-3, with D maybe TRBD1 (6 bases). CDR1 is SNHLY, CDR2 FYNNEI, per germline. V lost 0 bases, J lost 3 bases, and 12 bases lay in between. This CDR3 is built from 16 residues. CDR3 bases: TGTGCCAGCAGTGAAGCAGGAGGGGGGGGTGGAAACACCATATATTTT. Residues: CASSEAGGGGGNTIYF. Full variable domain (outside the CDR3, taken from reference TRBV2 and TRBJ1-3): EPEVTQTPSHQVTQMGQEVILRCVPISNHLYFYWYRQILGQKVEFLVSFYNNEISEKSEIFDDQFSVERPDGSNFTLKIRSTKLEDSAMYFCASSEAGGGGGNTIYFGEGSWLTVV.

The J gene is TRBJ2-2, the V gene TRBV18, with no clear D. V lost 2 bases and J lost 4, with 11 bases in between. Germline V gene data show CDR1 as KGHSH and CDR2 as LQKENI. The CDR3 covers 15 residues. CDR3: CASSPRNSPTGELFF. As DNA, the CDR3 is TGTGCCAGCTCACCAAGGAACAGTCCCACCGGGGAGCTGTTTTTT.

This clone was detected a few times. This chain links TRBV5-8 with TRBJ1-5; D is unclear. CDR1 is SGHTS, CDR2 YDEGEE, per germline. This CDR3 has 17 amino acids. The V gene lost 0 bases and the J gene lost 5 bases, with 18 bases spanning the gap. The chain's CDR3 is CASSLADGGLRHQPQHF. The CDR3 DNA is TGTGCCAGCAGCTTGGCCGATGGAGGGTTAAGGCATCAGCCCCAGCATTTT.